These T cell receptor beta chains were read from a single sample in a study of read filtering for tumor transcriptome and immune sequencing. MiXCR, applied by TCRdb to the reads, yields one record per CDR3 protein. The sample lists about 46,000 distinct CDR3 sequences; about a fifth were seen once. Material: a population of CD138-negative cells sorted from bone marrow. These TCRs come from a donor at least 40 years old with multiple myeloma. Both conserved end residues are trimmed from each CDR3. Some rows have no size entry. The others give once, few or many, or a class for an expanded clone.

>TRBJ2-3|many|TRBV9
ASSVEKSGGDTQY
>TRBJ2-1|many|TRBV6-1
ASSEQGSYNEQF
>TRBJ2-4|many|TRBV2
ASSEFQGLAKNIQY
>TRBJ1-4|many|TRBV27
ASPGGAGTNEKLF
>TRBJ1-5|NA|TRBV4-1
ASSQDWTVNQPQH
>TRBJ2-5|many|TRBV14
ASSRTGQGRETQY
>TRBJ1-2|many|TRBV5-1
ASSLDPQGRDQGYT
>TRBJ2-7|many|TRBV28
ASRGLAAYEQY
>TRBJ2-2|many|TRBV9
ASSVGGSNTGELF
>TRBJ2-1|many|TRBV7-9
ASSPRGRGSYNEQF
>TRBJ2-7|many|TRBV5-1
ASSLAGVDYEQY
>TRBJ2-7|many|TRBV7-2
ASSLGQGATYEQY
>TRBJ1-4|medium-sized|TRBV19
ASRLWATNEKLF
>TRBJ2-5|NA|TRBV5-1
ASSLEAATQETQY
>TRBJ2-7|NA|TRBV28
ASSLGQAPLNEQY
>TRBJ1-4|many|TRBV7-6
ASSDRAGATNEKLF
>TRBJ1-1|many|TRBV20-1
SARPFGGQNTEAF
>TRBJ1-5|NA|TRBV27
AGSLGGRTPQPQH
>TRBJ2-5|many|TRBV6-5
ASSYVGGQETQY
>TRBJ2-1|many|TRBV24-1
ATSDQRTRPYEQF
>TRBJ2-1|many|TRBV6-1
ASSEIVGRLAGSYEQF
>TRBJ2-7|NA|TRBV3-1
ASSRSAYEQY
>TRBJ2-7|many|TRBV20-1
SARSVEGRDSYEQY
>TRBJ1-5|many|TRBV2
ASSRQGSGAQH
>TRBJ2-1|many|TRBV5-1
ASSPGQGINEQF
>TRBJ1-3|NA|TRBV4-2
ASKRDLDFSGNTIY
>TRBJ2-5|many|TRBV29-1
SVAGGAWETQY
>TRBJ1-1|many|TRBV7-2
ASSLGGDTEAF
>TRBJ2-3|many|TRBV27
ASSLGAGTPTDTQY
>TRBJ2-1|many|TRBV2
ASRTLAGGSDEQF
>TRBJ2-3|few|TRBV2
ASSGTSTSDTQY
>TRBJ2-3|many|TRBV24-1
ATGPGPLNTDTQY
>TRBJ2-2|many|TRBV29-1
SVEDSCQNTGELF
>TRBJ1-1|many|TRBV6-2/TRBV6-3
ASSPWQGNTEAF
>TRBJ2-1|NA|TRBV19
ASSNLMDSEQF
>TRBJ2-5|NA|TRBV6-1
ASSKLAERETQY
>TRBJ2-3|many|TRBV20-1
SARPPSASTDTQY
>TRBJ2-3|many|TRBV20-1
SAAGLAGREDTQY